This TCR beta chain derives from a study of regulatory T cells in long-lasting Graves disease. Notes on the study in general: The researchers studied only peripheral blood, not thyroid tissue. There were preferences for TRBV28, TRBJ1-2 and TRBJ2-5 in persistent disease. Graves' patients with persistent disease showed TCR diversity lower than patients newly diagnosed.

Time point denoted: persistent/refractory GD, antithyroid drugs over 5 years with positive TRAb. Researchers made the TCR library from RNA that was extracted from PBMCs. The authors built TCR beta libraries using iRepertoire HTBI primers and Arm-PCR of CDR3 regions. Authors' methods: Samples revealed 50 to 75 TRBV and 15 or so TRBJ segments. TCRdb called the multiplex PCR reads again in MiXCR, with one record for every CDR3 protein. Clone size and V and J calls follow TCRdb, not the original study. This sample has fewer than 400,000 distinct CDR3 sequences, with less than 20% found just once. Regarding this clonotype: Its cognate antigen is unknown.

CDR1 and CDR2 from the germline V gene are SQVTM and ANQGSEA. The length of the CDR3 is 12 residues. V lost 0 bases, J lost 7 bases, and 9 bases lay in between. This sequence joins TRBV29-1 and TRBJ1-1; no reliable D call. The TCR comes from a female donor with Graves disease. The sample was peripheral blood mononuclear cells (PBMCs), taken when the disease was refractory, from a patient treated with antithyroid drugs. CDR3 sequence: CSVEDPGIEAFF. The DNA for the CDR3 is TGCAGCGTTGAAGATCCTGGGATTGAAGCTTTCTTT.